This is a list of T cell receptor beta chains from one sample in a study of cytomegalovirus exposure and HLA in healthy donors. Produced via immunoSEQ multiplex PCR; TCRdb's table is partial and in-frame only. The sample shows about 190,000 clones, approximately 80% of them seen only once. The sequenced material came from PBMCs. These receptors were obtained from a woman younger than 45 in good health and CMV-seropositive. CDR3s include the opening cysteine and the closing phenylalanine or tryptophan. D genes are given only for firm matches. Clone size is shown for a subset of rows, as once, few, many or a class of expanded clone.

>-|-|TRBJ1-6|TRBV5-6
TGTGCCAGCAGCCTGACAACGAGCTCCTATAATTCACCCCTCCACTTT
CASSLTTSSYNSPLHF
>-|-|TRBJ2-1|TRBV18
TGTGCCAGCTCATACCAGCGGGACAACAATGAGCAGTTCTTC
CASSYQRDNNEQFF
>-|TRBD2|TRBJ2-5|TRBV28
TGTGCCAGCAGTTACCCCAGACTAGCGGGGGATGAGACCCAGTACTTC
CASSYPRLAGDETQYF
>-|TRBD1|TRBJ1-5|TRBV28
TGTGCCAGCAGTTCCCGGAAGGACAGGGATCAGCCCCAGCATTTT
CASSSRKDRDQPQHF
>-|TRBD1|TRBJ2-3|TRBV5-8
TGTGCCAGCAGCTTGGGGACAGGGGGGAACACAGATACGCAGTATTTT
CASSLGTGGNTDTQYF
>once|TRBD1|TRBJ2-7|TRBV6-1
TGTGCCAGCAGTGACCCCCTTAGACAGGGGGCGAACGAGCAGTACTTC
CASSDPLRQGANEQYF
>few|-|TRBJ2-5|TRBV2
TGTGCCAGCAGTCCCCCCCCCAGAGGGTTCCAAGAGACCCAGTACTTC
CASSPPPRGFQETQYF
>-|TRBD1|TRBJ1-1|TRBV7-9
TGTGCCAGCAGCGGCCTACTGGGACAGTTAAACACTGAAGCTTTCTTT
CASSGLLGQLNTEAFF
>once|TRBD1|TRBJ2-5|TRBV25-1
TGTGCCAGCAGCTGGGGACAGGATGAAAAAGAGACCCAGTACTTC
CASSWGQDEKETQYF
>-|-|TRBJ1-1|TRBV2
TGTGCCAGCACCTACGGGGTGGGCCTTATGAACACTGAAGCTTTCTTT
CASTYGVGLMNTEAFF
>-|TRBD2|TRBJ2-2|TRBV10-3
TGTGCCATCAGGTCGCTAGCGGGGGAGCACGGGGAGCTGTTTTTT
CAIRSLAGEHGELFF
>-|-|TRBJ1-1|TRBV14
TGTGCCAGCAGCCAACTGGGATCTTGGACTGGGGTGAGAGCTTTCTTT
CASSQLGSWTGVRAFF
>-|-|TRBJ2-7|TRBV5-6
TGTGCCAGCAGCTCAGGGACACGGGCCTACGAGCAGTACTTC
CASSSGTRAYEQYF
>-|TRBD1|TRBJ1-2|TRBV27
TGTGCCAGCAGTAACACCGGGACAGGGAACTATGGCTACACCTTC
CASSNTGTGNYGYTF
>-|-|TRBJ1-1|TRBV2
TGTGCCAGCAGTGTTGGACCGAGGAGGACTGAAGCTTTCTTT
CASSVGPRRTEAFF
>-|TRBD1|TRBJ2-7|TRBV6-5
TGTGCCAGCAGGGGTGTCGGGACAGGGGAGTACGAGCAGTACTTC
CASRGVGTGEYEQYF
>-|-|TRBJ2-5|TRBV6-5
TGTGCCAGCAGTTACCGATACAGGGTTCAAGAGACCCAGTACTTC
CASSYRYRVQETQYF
>-|TRBD2|TRBJ2-1|TRBV11-3
TGTGCCAGCAGCTCCCTGGGGGGGAATGAGCAGTTCTTC
CASSSLGGNEQFF
>-|-|TRBJ2-7|TRBV6-6
TGTGCCAGCAGTTACCGGACAGCAAACTCCTACGAGCAGTACTTC
CASSYRTANSYEQYF
>-|-|TRBJ1-2|TRBV6-1
TGTGCCTCTCACCGGGGGGGGGAGTCCTATGGCTACACCTTC
CASHRGGESYGYTF
>-|-|TRBJ2-2|TRBV5-4
TGTGCCAGCAGCGCCGGAGTGGTGGCCGGGGAGCTGTTTTTT
CASSAGVVAGELFF
>-|TRBD2|TRBJ2-7|TRBV6-1
TGTGCCAGCCATATGTTAGCGGGAGGGTACGAGCAGTACTTC
CASHMLAGGYEQYF
>-|-|TRBJ1-6|TRBV4-1
TGCGCCAGCAGCCAACTCCGTGATTCACCCCTCCACTTT
CASSQLRDSPLHF
>-|-|TRBJ1-4|TRBV7-9
TGTGCCAGCAGCTCCCCGGGACTGAAAGAAAAACTGTTTTTT
CASSSPGLKEKLFF
>-|-|TRBJ2-1|TRBV28
TGTGCCAGCAGTTTGTATTCCCAGTACAATGAGCAGTTCTTC
CASSLYSQYNEQFF
>-|TRBD2|TRBJ2-5|TRBV5-1
TGCGCCAGCACTACGCGAGCGGGAGGGCGGACCCAAGAGACCCAGTACTTC
CASTTRAGGRTQETQYF
>-|TRBD2|TRBJ2-3|TRBV11-3
TGTGCCAGCAGCTTAGTGGGACTAGCGGGAGGAACCGTCGATACGCAGTATTTT
CASSLVGLAGGTVDTQYF
>-|-|TRBJ2-7|TRBV7-2
TGTGCCAGCAGCTTAGGAGGCAGGGCAGCCTACGAGCAGTACTTC
CASSLGGRAAYEQYF
>-|TRBD1|TRBJ2-7|TRBV5-4
TGTGCCAGCAGCCTTCCTCGGACAGGCGCCTATGTCTACGAGCAGTACTTC
CASSLPRTGAYVYEQYF
>once|TRBD1|TRBJ1-1|TRBV5-1
TGCGCCAGCAGCTCTCACGGGACAGGGGGTACTGAAGCTTTCTTT
CASSSHGTGGTEAFF
>once|TRBD2|TRBJ2-3|TRBV10-1
TGCGCCAGCACCCCGCTAGCGGGGGGCCTACCCTTCACCAATTCTAGCACAGATACGCAGTATTTT
CASTPLAGGLPFTNSSTDTQYF
>-|-|TRBJ1-1|TRBV19
TGTGCCAGTAGTATAGGAGCAGGATCCCCGGGGACTGAAGCTTTCTTT
CASSIGAGSPGTEAFF
>-|-|TRBJ1-1|TRBV7-6
TGTGCCAGCAGCTTAGACTTAGGGGCTGAAGCTTTCTTT
CASSLDLGAEAFF
>-|TRBD1|TRBJ1-5|TRBV4-1
TGCGCCAGCAGCCTCGGACAGGGCACCAATCAGCCCCAGCATTTT
CASSLGQGTNQPQHF
>-|TRBD1|TRBJ2-5|TRBV25-1
TGTGCCAGCTCCTGGACAGGGACAGAGACCCAGTACTTC
CASSWTGTETQYF
>-|-|TRBJ2-1|TRBV27
TGTGCCAGCAGTTCTCGAGGGGGGGGGCGCAATGAGCAGTTCTTC
CASSSRGGGRNEQFF
>-|TRBD2|TRBJ2-7|TRBV30
TGTGCCTGGACGGCGCTAGCGGGAGGTGAGCAGTACTTC
CAWTALAGGEQYF
>-|TRBD1|TRBJ2-5|TRBV19
TGTGCCAGTAGAATTCGCGGGACAGGGCTAGAGACCCAGTACTTC
CASRIRGTGLETQYF
>-|TRBD2|TRBJ2-1|TRBV28
TGTGCCAGCAGTGAAAGCGGGAGGGCTAACAATGAGCAGTTCTTC
CASSESGRANNEQFF
>-|-|TRBJ2-7|TRBV11-2
TGTGCCAGCAGCGTTGCTAGCGCCCCCTACGAGCAGTACTTC
CASSVASAPYEQYF
>-|TRBD1|TRBJ2-3|TRBV10-3
TGTGCCATCAACCCGGGACAGTTCGGCACAGATACGCAGTATTTT
CAINPGQFGTDTQYF
>-|TRBD2|TRBJ2-2|TRBV4-2
TGTGCCAGCAGCCGTGGGGGGGTTCTTGGTCACGGGGAGCTGTTTTTT
CASSRGGVLGHGELFF
>few|-|TRBJ1-5|TRBV7-2
TGTGCCAGCAGCTTAGACGGGAATCAGCCCCAGCATTTT
CASSLDGNQPQHF
>-|TRBD1|TRBJ2-7|TRBV9
TGTGCCAGCAGCCCGGGACAGCCCAGGCACGAGCAGTACTTC
CASSPGQPRHEQYF
>few|-|TRBJ2-7|TRBV28
TGTGCCAGCAGTCCCATAAACTACTACGAGCAGTACTTC
CASSPINYYEQYF
>-|-|TRBJ2-7|TRBV9
TGTGCCAGCAGCGTAGGCCCTACTAGGGCATACGAGCAGTACTTC
CASSVGPTRAYEQYF
>few|-|TRBJ2-7|TRBV9
TGTGCCAGCAGCCACCTTGGGAGCTCCTACGAGCAGTACTTC
CASSHLGSSYEQYF
>-|-|TRBJ2-1|TRBV5-1
TGCGCCAGCAGCTTCGCAGGGTGGATCAATGAGCAGTTCTTC
CASSFAGWINEQFF